This T cell receptor beta chain was sequenced in a study of blood T cell repertoires in COVID-19. Study background: The samples span acute and convalescent COVID-19 from the United States, Italy and Spain. Nucleic acid was either cDNA or gDNA, and it came from T cells, B-cell-depleted T cells, or PBMCs.

Germline CDR1 is KGHDR and CDR2 is SFDVKD. The CDR3 spans 15 residues. With 3 bases removed from V and 4 bases from J, the gap between germline ends came to 15 bases. The authors' processing: Reference gene primers were amplified, and this amplification served to estimate nucleated cell counts. Assay used: immunoSEQ multiplex PCR; TCRdb lists only in-frame clones, some missing. Clone size and the V and J calls come from that table; the DNA yielded D and trimming. This repertoire shows 120,000 or so clones, 70% to 90% found once; its top ten account for 6% to 8.5%. The TCR sequence derives from a middle-aged man with acute or convalescent COVID-19. The sample comprised peripheral blood. This sequence joins TRBV24-1 and TRBJ2-7, with D perhaps matching TRBD2 (6 bases). The CDR3 sequence: CATSDAAGLKYEQYF. The CDR3 DNA sequence: TGTGCCACCAGTGATGCGGCAGGACTAAAATACGAGCAGTACTTC.